The sequence of this T cell receptor (beta chain) was determined in a study of CD8 T cells in ankylosing spondylitis. Broader study findings: In ankylosing spondylitis blood, a motif of seven to nine highly homologous TCR beta variants appeared characteristic.

Points on this clonotype: The antigen is unknown.

It was by quantitative 5'-RACE with molecular barcodes that TCR beta libraries were made. TCRdb reanalysed the 5' RACE reads using MiXCR and keeps one entry per CDR3 protein. The table has some 450,000 distinct CDR3 sequences, approximately 17% seen once. This CDR3 is 15 amino acids long. Germline V gene data show CDR1 as SGHRS and CDR2 as YFSETQ. Trimming removed 4 bases from V and 1 base from J; junction bases left unmatched: 4. Sequencing was performed on blood, either unsorted or a sorted T cell fraction (not recorded which). The rearrangement links TRBV5-1 to TRBJ1-1, with 10 bases that match TRBD1. The clonotype was recovered from a male donor with ankylosing spondylitis. The CDR3 sequence: CASSIRTGGNTEAFF. In DNA form, the CDR3 reads TGCGCCAGCAGCATCCGGACAGGGGGGAACACTGAAGCTTTCTTT.